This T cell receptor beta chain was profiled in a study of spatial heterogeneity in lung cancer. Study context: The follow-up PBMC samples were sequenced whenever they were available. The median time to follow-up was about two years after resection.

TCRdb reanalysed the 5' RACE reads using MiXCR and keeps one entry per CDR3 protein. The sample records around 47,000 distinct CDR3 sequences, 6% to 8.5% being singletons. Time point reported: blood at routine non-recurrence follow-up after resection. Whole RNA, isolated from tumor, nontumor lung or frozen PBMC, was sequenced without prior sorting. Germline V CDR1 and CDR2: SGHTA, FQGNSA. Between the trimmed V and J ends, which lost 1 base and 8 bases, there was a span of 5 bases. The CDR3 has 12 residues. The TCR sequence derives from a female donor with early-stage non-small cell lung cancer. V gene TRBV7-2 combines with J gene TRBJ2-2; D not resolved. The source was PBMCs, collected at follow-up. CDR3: CASSLVRGELFF. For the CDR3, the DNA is TGTGCCAGCAGCTTAGTAAGGGGGGAGCTGTTTTTT. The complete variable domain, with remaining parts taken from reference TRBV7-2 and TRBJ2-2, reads GAGVSQSPSNKVTEKGKDVELRCDPISGHTALYWYRQSLGQGLEFLIYFQGNSAPDKSGLPSDRFSAERTGGSVSTLTIQRTQQEDSAVYLCASSLVRGELFFGEGSRLTVL.